A selection of T cell receptor beta chains follows, all from one sample in a study of shared clonotypes between healthy human individuals. The data were produced by immunoSEQ multiplex PCR, yet TCRdb's version contains in-frame clones alone and is incomplete. The sample holds fewer than 200,000 clones, just under 95% seen once. The sample was naive CD4+ T cells sorted from blood. The source is a woman under 40 in good health. The CDR3 runs from the conserved cysteine through the conserved F or W.

TRBV19 CASSWQDNEQFF
TRBV30 CAWSVLGGKNIQYF
TRBV18 CASSPQRTSGRLEQYF
TRBV5-1 CASSLLAGVGTGELFF
TRBV10-3 CAISVTGVNTEAFF
TRBV4-1 CASSQESTSGLSYEQYF
TRBV5-1 CASSPDPSGNTIYF
TRBV6-6 CASSATRMFNEQFF
TRBV4-1 CASSQHSGRAENEQFF
TRBV6-6 CASSYSWDDGGYEQYF
TRBV5-1 CASSLEADQPQHF
TRBV4-1 CASSLGTPPGPYEQYF
TRBV27 CASSLTSGSHEQYF
TRBV27 CASSFNRAFGYTF
TRBV5-1 CASSFFRGSYEQYF
TRBV5-1 CASSLLTSSEQYF
TRBV11-2 CASSTQLNTEAFF
TRBV28 CASRMGSLTYGYTF
TRBV2 CASSVIGSGNEKLFF
TRBV19 CASSLRGQGNQPQHF
TRBV14 CASSQVREQYF
TRBV5-1 CASSLGGYEQYF
TRBV6-5 CASSYSPRTGQNIQYF
TRBV5-1 CASSVGPTNNEQFF
TRBV28 CASSSRDSHYEQYF
TRBV29-1 CSVETGRGDTQYF
TRBV10-3 CAISGGQGLFSYGYTF
TRBV19 CASSGPGQGDYGYTF
TRBV6-5 CASSYRGQKLYGYTF